This T cell receptor beta chain was found in a study of cytomegalovirus exposure and HLA in healthy donors. Overall study findings and caveats: In a later analysis, compared with equally common non-associated chains, HLA-associated beta chains were more expanded. Exclusion applied to some V segments, including TRBV6-2 and TRBV6-3, as they were indistinguishable.

Researchers ran the PCR with 60 Vbeta and 13 Jbeta primers. Generated by immunoSEQ multiplex PCR, the TCRdb table keeps only in-frame clones and is missing some. The profile shows roughly 200,000 clones, 79% of them singletons. V lost 5 bases to trimming and J lost 0 bases, with 11 bases between them. CDR3 length: 14 residues. The germline V gene encodes CDR1 LNHNV and CDR2 YYDKDF (reference sequence). Comments on this clone: No antigen is known for it.

Sequencing was carried out using PBMCs. The clonotype was recovered from a woman aged 25 to 39 in good health and CMV-seropositive. V usage is TRBV15 and J usage is TRBJ2-7, with D perhaps matching TRBD2 (6 bases). CDR3 sequence (DNA): TGTGCCACCAGCCCCCGGCGGGGCTCCTACGAGCAGTACTTC. Amino acids: CATSPRRGSYEQYF.